The 5 T cell receptor beta chains given below trace back to one sample, sequenced in a study of beta chain features in type 1 diabetes. Expressed TCRB transcripts were sequenced, since all the RNA that had been isolated was reverse transcribed. Assay: immunoSEQ multiplex PCR; the TCRdb copy retains only in-frame clones and omits some. Seen here are under 950,000 clones, about a sixth observed once, and the top ten hold about 0.025%. The sample comprised naive CD4+ T cells from blood. These TCRs come from a woman aged 18 to 35 in good health.

A few counts support this clone. V and J are TRBV4-3 and TRBJ2-2; D remains ambiguous. The CDR3 has 13 residues. V was cut by 0 bases and J by 9 bases, with 8 bases left in between. From germline, CDR1 is LGHNA and CDR2 YSLEER. CDR3 sequence: CASSQDRSRELFF. The CDR3 DNA is TGCGCCAGCAGCCAAGATCGCAGCAGGGAGCTGTTTTTT.

The chain has TRBV5-1 and TRBJ2-7; the match to TRBD2 covers 10 bases. The CDR3 contains 15 residues. The ends lost 3 bases at V and 7 bases at J; junction bases unmatched: 10. Germline V CDR1 and CDR2: SGHRS, YFSETQ. In DNA form, the CDR3 reads TGCGCCAGCAGCTGGACTAGCGGAAGTTACATGGAGCAGTACTTC. Translation gives CASSWTSGSYMEQYF.

This clone was seen only a few times. The chain is built from TRBV6-6 and TRBJ1-5, with D maybe TRBD1 (5 bases). CDR3 length: 14 residues. V was pared by 4 bases and J by 0 bases, with 7 bases between. Per the germline V gene, CDR1 is MNHNY and CDR2 is SVGAGI (reference sequence). DNA of the CDR3: TGTGCCAGCAGTTTGACAGTTAGCAATCAGCCCCAGCATTTT. Translation gives CASSLTVSNQPQHF.

J is TRBJ2-1 and V is TRBV6-1; the D is unclear. The ends were cut back, 6 bases at V and 0 bases at J, with 9 bases in the middle. This CDR3 comprises 14 residues. Germline CDR1 MNHNS, CDR2 SASEGT. The CDR3 region has the DNA TGTGCCAGCAGGGCGGCTAGCTCCTACAATGAGCAGTTCTTC. It specifies CASRAASSYNEQFF.

The chain joins TRBV7-9 to TRBJ1-1; D unclear. The CDR3 runs 15 residues. The V end lost 6 bases, the J end lost 4 bases, and 18 bases lay between the germline ends. The germline CDR1 and CDR2 sequences are SEHNR and FQNEAQ (reference sequence). CDR3 amino acids: CASSLRLLGGTEAFF. CDR3 DNA: TGTGCCAGCAGTCTTAGACTCCTCGGTGGCACTGAAGCTTTCTTT.